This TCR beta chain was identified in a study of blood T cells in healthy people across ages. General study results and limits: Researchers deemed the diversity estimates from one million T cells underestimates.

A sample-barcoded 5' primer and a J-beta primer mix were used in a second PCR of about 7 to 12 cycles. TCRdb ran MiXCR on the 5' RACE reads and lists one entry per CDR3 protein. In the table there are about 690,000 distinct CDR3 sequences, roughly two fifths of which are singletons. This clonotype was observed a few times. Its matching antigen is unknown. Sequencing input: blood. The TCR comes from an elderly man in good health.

The CDR3 bases are TGTGCCAGCGCAGGACTGCGGGGGAATGAGCAGTTCTTC. It encodes CASAGLRGNEQFF. The V gene is TRBV2, the J gene TRBJ2-1, with 7 bases aligning to TRBD2. V shed 8 bases, J shed 7 bases, and the junction held 8 bases outside the gene matches. In germline, CDR1 is SNHLY, CDR2 FYNNEI. CDR3 size: 13 residues.